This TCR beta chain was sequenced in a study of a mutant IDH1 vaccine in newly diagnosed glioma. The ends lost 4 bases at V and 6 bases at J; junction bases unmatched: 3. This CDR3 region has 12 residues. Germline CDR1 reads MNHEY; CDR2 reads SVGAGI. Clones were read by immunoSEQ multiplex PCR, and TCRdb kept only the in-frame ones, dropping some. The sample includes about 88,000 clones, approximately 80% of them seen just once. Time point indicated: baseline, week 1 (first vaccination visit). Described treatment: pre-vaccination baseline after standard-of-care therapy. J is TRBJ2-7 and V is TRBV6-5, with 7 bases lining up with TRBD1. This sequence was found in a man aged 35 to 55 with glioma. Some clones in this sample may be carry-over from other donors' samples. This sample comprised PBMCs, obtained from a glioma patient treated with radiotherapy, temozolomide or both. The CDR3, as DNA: TGTGCCAGCAGTTTGACAGGGCGCGAGCAGTACTTC. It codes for CASSLTGREQYF.